These 22 T cell receptor beta chains were all obtained from the same sample, sequenced in a study of blood T cell repertoires in COVID-19. TCRdb's copy holds only in-frame clones and misses some; the assay was immunoSEQ multiplex PCR. The repertoire consists of 150,000 to 200,000 clones, with approximately 87% occurring once and the leading ten covering 11%. The sample consisted of peripheral blood. The source of these receptors is a woman aged 55-70 years with COVID-19, enrolled during active disease.

The CDR3 loop is CASSLRVGEQYF. CDR3 DNA: TGTGCCAGCAGCTTGCGGGTGGGCGAGCAGTACTTC. This chain connects TRBV5-4 to TRBJ2-7; no clear D gene. Germline CDR1 and CDR2: SGHNT and YYREEE (reference sequence). This CDR3 comprises 12 residues. Trimming took off 1 base at V and 6 bases at J, with 8 bases between the two ends.

This rearrangement joins TRBV25-1 to TRBJ1-3; D remains unclear. This CDR3 region has 16 residues. V dropped 3 bases and J dropped 0 bases, with 12 bases sitting between them. CDR1 and CDR2 from the germline V gene are MGHDK and SYGVNS. The CDR3: CASSDPALSSGNTIYF. The CDR3 nucleotides read TGTGCCAGCAGTGACCCTGCACTAAGCTCTGGAAACACCATATATTTT.

The chain joins TRBV6-5 to TRBJ2-5; D is unresolved. The CDR3 runs 15 residues. Germline-derived CDR1 and CDR2 are MNHEY and SVGAGI. V lost 5 bases and J 2 bases, leaving 15 bases between the germline ends. The CDR3 reads CASSQPYSPQETQYF. CDR3 DNA: TGTGCCAGCAGTCAACCCTACAGTCCACAAGAGACCCAGTACTTC.

This clone was observed a single time. The chain joins TRBV28 to TRBJ1-5, with 9 nucleotides matching TRBD1. Losses at the gene ends were 6 bases for V and 4 bases for J; bases not matched to a gene: 4. Germline CDR1 and CDR2: MDHEN and SYDVKM. CDR3 size: 14 residues. The CDR3 sequence is CASSSGQGNQPQHF. CDR3 coding DNA: TGTGCCAGCAGCTCCGGACAGGGGAATCAGCCCCAGCATTTT.

The CDR3 loop reads CASSLIRASGSYEQYF. As DNA, the CDR3 is TGTGCCAGCAGCTTAATAAGGGCTAGCGGGAGTTACGAGCAGTACTTC. The chain employs TRBV11-2 and TRBJ2-7; 10 bases align to TRBD2. CDR3 size: 16 residues. Germline lookup yields CDR1 SGHAT and CDR2 FQNNGV. Trimming took 2 bases from V and 4 from J; bases not matched to a gene: 8.

The V gene is TRBV30, the J gene TRBJ1-5; no clear D gene. V lost 0 bases and J 3 bases, leaving 9 bases between the germline ends. CDR1 is GTSNPN, CDR2 SVGIG, per germline (reference sequence). The CDR3 contains 14 residues. CDR3 coding DNA: TGTGCCTGGAGTGTAGCCCGGTACAATCAGCCCCAGCATTTT. Translated, it gives CAWSVARYNQPQHF. Filled out from reference TRBV30 and TRBJ1-5, the complete variable domain reads SQTIHQWPATLVQPVGSPLSLECTVEGTSNPNLYWYRQAAGRGLQLLFYSVGIGQISSEVPQNLSASRPQDRQFILSSKKLLLSDSGFYLCAWSVARYNQPQHFGDGTRLSIL.

The genes are TRBV18 and TRBJ2-5; 9 bases are shared with TRBD2. The CDR3 length is 16 residues. Germline lookup yields CDR1 KGHSH and CDR2 LQKENI. V lost 3 bases to trimming and J lost 3 bases; unmatched junction nucleotides: 8. The CDR3 coding sequence is TGTGCCAGCTCACCGGGGGTTAGCGGGAGAAAAGAGACCCAGTACTTC. The encoded protein is CASSPGVSGRKETQYF.

V and J are TRBV18 and TRBJ1-3, with 11 bases that match TRBD1. The CDR3 is made up of 16 amino acids. The V gene's germline CDR1 is KGHSH and CDR2 LQKENI. J gave up 2 bases and V 3 bases, and 3 bases lay outside the gene matches. The CDR3 region has the DNA TGTGCCAGCTCACCGGGACAGGGGGGGACTGGAAACACCATATATTTT. Encoded protein: CASSPGQGGTGNTIYF.

CDR3 loop: CSVEGISGQPYGYTF. The CDR3 DNA reads TGCAGCGTTGAAGGTATCTCGGGACAGCCCTATGGCTACACCTTC. V is TRBV29-1 and J is TRBJ1-2; 7 bases are shared with TRBD1. V shed 1 base, J shed 4 bases, and the junction held 9 bases outside the gene matches. The CDR3 totals 15 residues. CDR1 and CDR2 from the germline V gene are SQVTM and ANQGSEA.

A word on this clone: The sample carries other DNA sequences with the same CDR3. The genes are TRBV6-5 and TRBJ1-4, with D possibly being TRBD1 (6 bases). The CDR3 loop spans 14 amino acids. With 6 bases removed from V and 0 bases from J, the gap between germline ends came to 8 bases. Germline CDR1 MNHEY, CDR2 SVGAGI. CDR3 DNA: TGTGCCAGCAGAAGGACAGCAACTAATGAAAAACTGTTTTTT. Amino acid sequence: CASRRTATNEKLFF.

The J gene is TRBJ2-7, the V gene TRBV12-5; tentative D call: TRBD1 (6 bases). This CDR3 has 12 residues. Per the germline V gene, CDR1 is LGHNT and CDR2 is FRNRAP. The V gene lost 5 bases and the J gene lost 6 bases, with 11 bases spanning the gap. As DNA, the CDR3 is TGTGCTAGTGGTCCAGGGGCGGCCGAGCAGTACTTC. It codes for CASGPGAAEQYF.

CDR3 residues: CASSPRDRDTGELFF. The CDR3 DNA reads TGTGCCAGTAGTCCGAGGGACAGGGACACCGGGGAGCTGTTTTTT. The rearrangement uses TRBV19 and TRBJ2-2; 9 nucleotides agree with TRBD1. Germline CDR1 reads LNHDA; CDR2 reads SQIVND (reference sequence). The V gene end was trimmed by 5 bases and the J gene end by 3 bases; junction bases not matched to a gene: 4. The CDR3 spans 15 residues.

The rearrangement links TRBV10-3 to TRBJ2-7; 8 bases are a match to TRBD2. CDR3 length: 13 amino acids. With 9 bases clipped from V and 7 bases from J, the junction kept 11 bases outside the gene matches. The germline gives CDR1 ENHRY, CDR2 SYGVKD. The DNA for the CDR3 is TGTGCCATTGGGGCTAGCGGGCCGGGAGAGCAGTACTTC. Protein: CAIGASGPGEQYF.

CDR3 protein: CASEPSWRTMNTEAFF. The CDR3 DNA sequence: TGTGCCAGCGAACCCAGCTGGCGGACAATGAACACTGAAGCTTTCTTT. The chain joins TRBV28 to TRBJ1-1; perhaps TRBD1 as D (5 bases). From germline, CDR1 is MDHEN and CDR2 SYDVKM. The length of the CDR3 is 16 residues. The V end was cut by 8 bases, the J end by 0 bases, with 19 bases between.

This chain joins TRBV27 and TRBJ1-5, with TRBD1 matching 9 bases. The germline gives CDR1 MNHEY, CDR2 SMNVEV (reference sequence). The CDR3 covers 13 residues. V lost 6 bases to trimming and J lost 7 bases; unmatched junction nucleotides: 4. This chain's CDR3 is CASSHRGRQPQHF. The CDR3 region has the DNA TGTGCCAGCAGCCACAGGGGGCGCCAGCCCCAGCATTTT.

The chain combines TRBV6-9 with TRBJ1-1, with D possibly TRBD1 on 6 matching bases. CDR1 and CDR2 (germline): MNHGY, SVAAGI. Trimming took 3 bases from V and 5 from J, leaving 10 bases between them. The CDR3 spans 13 residues. CDR3 DNA: TGTGCCAGCAGTTACTACAGGGATACTGAAGCTTTCTTT. This gives the protein CASSYYRDTEAFF.

The chain employs TRBV7-8 and TRBJ1-2; TRBD1 matches 8 bases. With V trimmed by 1 base and J by 8 bases, 6 bases remained unmatched. CDR1 and CDR2 from the germline V gene are SGHVS and FQNEAQ. The length of the CDR3 is 14 residues. CDR3 residues: CASSLDGTGGGYTF. CDR3 sequence (DNA): TGTGCCAGCAGCTTAGATGGGACAGGCGGAGGCTACACCTTC.

This chain connects TRBV19 to TRBJ1-5; 7 bases agree with TRBD1. Germline values: CDR1 LNHDA, CDR2 SQIVND (reference sequence). V was pared by 3 bases and J by 1 base, with 0 bases of the junction left unmatched. The CDR3 length is 14 residues. This chain's CDR3 is CASSMGQSNQPQHF. CDR3 DNA: TGTGCCAGTAGTATGGGACAGAGCAATCAGCCCCAGCATTTT.

The chain recombines TRBV5-1 with TRBJ2-1; perhaps TRBD1 as D (7 bases). Germline loops: CDR1 SGHRS, CDR2 YFSETQ. Trimming pared 3 bases from V and 3 bases from J, leaving 16 bases between. This CDR3 comprises 16 residues. CDR3 DNA sequence: TGCGCCAGCAGCTCGGGGCGGGACAGATTCTACAATGAGCAGTTCTTC. Translating gives CASSSGRDRFYNEQFF. Based on the CDR3 plus reference TRBV5-1 and TRBJ2-1, the full variable domain is KAGVTQTPRYLIKTRGQQVTLSCSPISGHRSVSWYQQTPGQGLQFLFEYFSETQRNKGNFPGRFSGRQFSNSRSEMNVSTLELGDSALYLCASSSGRDRFYNEQFFGPGTRLTVL.

The chain employs TRBV7-3 and TRBJ2-1, with 12 positions matching TRBD2. V lost 2 bases, J lost 8 bases, and 7 bases stayed unmatched. Germline V gene sequence: CDR1 SGHTA, CDR2 FQGTGA. This CDR3 contains 16 residues. In nucleotides, the CDR3 is TGTGCCAGCAGCTTATTTGCTAGCGGGAGGGTCGATGAGCAGTTCTTC. As protein: CASSLFASGRVDEQFF.

With regard to this clone: Relative to the germline gene, one junction end is altered; a read error may explain this. The rearrangement joins TRBV4-3 to TRBJ2-4, with 7 bases that match TRBD2. This CDR3 comprises 12 residues. CDR1 and CDR2 from the germline V gene are LGHNA and YSLEER. The CDR3: CASSQDASGMIF. In DNA form, the CDR3 reads TGCGCCAGCAGCCAAGATGCGAGCGGGATGATTTTC.

The sample holds one count of this clone. The V call is TRBV3-1 (or the pseudogene TRBV3-2), the J call TRBJ2-7, with D maybe TRBD1 (6 bases). CDR3 length: 13 amino acids. Trimming removed 6 bases from V and 10 bases from J, with 19 bases in between. CDR1 is LGHDT and CDR2 is YNNKEL in the germline V gene (reference sequence). The CDR3 DNA is TGTGCCAGCAGTCCCGGGCTCGCAGGGGACCAGTACTTC. It specifies CASSPGLAGDQYF.